The 2 T cell receptor beta chains below come from one sample, sequenced in a study of regulatory T cells in long-lasting Graves disease. The time point: persistent/refractory GD, antithyroid drugs over 5 years with positive TRAb. PBMCs were the source of the RNA used for TCR sequencing. Arm-PCR of CDR3 regions and iRepertoire HTBI primers were the basis on which TCR beta libraries were built. MiXCR, applied by TCRdb to the multiplex PCR reads, yields one record per CDR3 protein. Altogether roughly 400,000 distinct CDR3 sequences are present, approximately 22% being singletons, with the ten largest covering roughly an eighth. Material: peripheral blood mononuclear cells (PBMCs), obtained when the disease was refractory, from a patient treated with antithyroid drugs. The receptors stem from a female donor with Graves disease.

This CDR3 is CASTRDPAYDEQYF. The DNA of the CDR3 is TGCGCCAGCACCCGGGATCCCGCCTACGACGAGCAGTACTTC. This chain connects TRBV5-1 to TRBJ2-7, with a weak D call TRBD2 (5 bases). V was pared by 6 bases and J by 5 bases, with 18 bases between. The germline gives CDR1 SGHRS, CDR2 YFSETQ. The length of the CDR3 is 14 residues. Filled out from reference TRBV5-1 and TRBJ2-7, the complete variable domain reads KAGVTQTPRYLIKTRGQQVTLSCSPISGHRSVSWYQQTPGQGLQFLFEYFSETQRNKGNFPGRFSGRQFSNSRSEMNVSTLELGDSALYLCASTRDPAYDEQYFGPGTRLTVT.

V is TRBV12-3 or TRBV12-4 and J is TRBJ2-6; tentatively, D is TRBD2 (6 bases). This CDR3 region has 16 residues. V shed 5 bases and J shed 4 bases, with 15 bases lying between them. The CDR3 here is CASSPIGGAGANVLTF. DNA of the CDR3: TGTGCCAGCAGTCCCATCGGGGGAGCCGGGGCCAACGTCCTGACTTTC.